This TCR beta chain was sequenced in a study of cytomegalovirus exposure and HLA in healthy donors. Primers for the PCR totalled 60 Vbeta and 13 Jbeta. The repertoire was sequenced with immunoSEQ multiplex PCR; TCRdb's copy has only in-frame clones and lacks some. This repertoire shows about 78,000 clones, about 80% found once; its top ten account for about 30%. V lost 1 base and J lost 4, with 8 bases in between. Germline assignment: CDR1 SGHTA and CDR2 FQGNSA. CDR3 length: 14 amino acids. This chain uses TRBV7-2 with TRBJ1-5; unclear D gene. The sample consisted of PBMCs. This TCR was recovered from a man aged 50 to 60 in good health and CMV-seropositive. The CDR3 DNA sequence: TGTGCCAGCAGCTTAGATCCGGGGAATCAGCCCCAGCATTTT. Protein: CASSLDPGNQPQHF.